This TCR beta chain was recorded in a study of CD8 T cells in ankylosing spondylitis. Overall study findings and caveats: Matched ankylosing spondylitis synovial fluid reportedly contained a significantly enriched population of disease-linked clones. Blood of patients with ankylosing spondylitis appeared to be characterized by a TCR beta motif of eight highly homologous variants. Some motif variants had been reported before (in reactive arthritis synovial fluid and blood).

About this clonotype: What it binds is not known.

V lost 4 bases to trimming and J lost 7 bases, with 14 bases between them. This CDR3 contains 13 residues. Looked up from germline, CDR1 is SGHDT and CDR2 is YYEEEE. Quantitative 5'-RACE with molecular barcodes produced the TCR beta libraries. Using its own MiXCR run on the 5' RACE reads, TCRdb lists one record per CDR3 protein. In the table there are around 480,000 distinct CDR3 sequences, roughly a sixth of which are singletons. This TCR was sampled from a male donor with ankylosing spondylitis. V usage is TRBV5-6 and J usage is TRBJ1-1; TRBD1 might be the D (6 bases). The sample taken for sequencing was blood, either unsorted or a sorted T cell fraction (not recorded which). CDR3 in amino acids: CASSRTGSSEAFF. The CDR3 nucleotides are TGTGCCAGCAGCCGCACAGGGTCTAGTGAAGCTTTCTTT.